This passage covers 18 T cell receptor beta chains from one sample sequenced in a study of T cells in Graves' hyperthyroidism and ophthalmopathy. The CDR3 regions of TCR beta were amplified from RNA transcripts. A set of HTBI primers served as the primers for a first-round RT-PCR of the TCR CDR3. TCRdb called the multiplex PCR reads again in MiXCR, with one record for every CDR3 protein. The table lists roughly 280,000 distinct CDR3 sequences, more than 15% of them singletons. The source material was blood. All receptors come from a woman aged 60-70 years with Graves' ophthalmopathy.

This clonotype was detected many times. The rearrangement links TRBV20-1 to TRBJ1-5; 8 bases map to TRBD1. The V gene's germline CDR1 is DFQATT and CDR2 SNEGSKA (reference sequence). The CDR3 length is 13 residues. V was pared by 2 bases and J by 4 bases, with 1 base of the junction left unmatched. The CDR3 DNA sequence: TGCAGTGCTAGACGGACAGGGAATCAGCCCCAGCATTTT. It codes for CSARRTGNQPQHF.

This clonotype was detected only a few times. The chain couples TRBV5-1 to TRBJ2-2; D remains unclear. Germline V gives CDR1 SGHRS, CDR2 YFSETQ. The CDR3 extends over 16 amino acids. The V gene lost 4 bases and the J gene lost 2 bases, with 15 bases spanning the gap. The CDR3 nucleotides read TGCGCCAGCAGCATTGGGCACAGCCAAAACACCGGGGAGCTGTTTTTT. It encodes CASSIGHSQNTGELFF. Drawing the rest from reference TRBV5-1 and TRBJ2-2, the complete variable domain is KAGVTQTPRYLIKTRGQQVTLSCSPISGHRSVSWYQQTPGQGLQFLFEYFSETQRNKGNFPGRFSGRQFSNSRSEMNVSTLELGDSALYLCASSIGHSQNTGELFFGEGSRLTVL.

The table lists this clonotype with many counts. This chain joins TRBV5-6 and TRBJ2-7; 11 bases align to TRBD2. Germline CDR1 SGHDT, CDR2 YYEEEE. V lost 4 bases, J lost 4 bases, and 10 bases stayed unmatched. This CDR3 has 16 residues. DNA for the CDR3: TGTGCCAGCAGCCCCCCCCGACTAGCGGGATCTTACGAGCAGTACTTC. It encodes CASSPPRLAGSYEQYF.

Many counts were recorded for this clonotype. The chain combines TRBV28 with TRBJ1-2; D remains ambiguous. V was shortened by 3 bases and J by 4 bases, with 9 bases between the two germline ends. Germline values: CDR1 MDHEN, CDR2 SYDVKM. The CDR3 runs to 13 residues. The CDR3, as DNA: TGTGCCAGCAGTTTGGAGGTTACCTATGGCTACACCTTC. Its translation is CASSLEVTYGYTF.

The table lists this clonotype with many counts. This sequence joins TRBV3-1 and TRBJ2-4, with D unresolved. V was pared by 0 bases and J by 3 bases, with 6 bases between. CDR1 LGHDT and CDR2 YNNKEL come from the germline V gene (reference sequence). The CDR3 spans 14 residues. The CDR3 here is CASSQEGIKNIQYF. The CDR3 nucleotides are TGTGCCAGCAGCCAAGAAGGGATCAAAAACATTCAGTACTTC.

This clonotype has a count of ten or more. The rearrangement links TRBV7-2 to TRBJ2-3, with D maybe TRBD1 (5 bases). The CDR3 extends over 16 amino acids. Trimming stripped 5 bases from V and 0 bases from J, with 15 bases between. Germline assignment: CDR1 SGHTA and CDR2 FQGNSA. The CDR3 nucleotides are TGTGCCAGCAGCCCCCCGGGCAGGGTTAGCACAGATACGCAGTATTTT. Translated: CASSPPGRVSTDTQYF.

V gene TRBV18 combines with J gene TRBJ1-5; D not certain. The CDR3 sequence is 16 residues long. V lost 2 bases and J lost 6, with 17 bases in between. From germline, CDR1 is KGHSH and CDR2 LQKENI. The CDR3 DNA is TGTGCCAGCTCACCAGAGGTTTTACCCCGGGGTCAGCCCCAGCATTTT. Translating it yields CASSPEVLPRGQPQHF.

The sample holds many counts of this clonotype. In DNA, the CDR3 is TGTGCCAGCAGCTCGGGTCCGGGTGGCAATCAGCCCCAGCATTTT. It yields the protein CASSSGPGGNQPQHF. The chain couples TRBV28 to TRBJ1-5; no firm D call. Germline-derived CDR1 and CDR2 are MDHEN and SYDVKM. This CDR3 region has 15 residues. The germline V and J ends were trimmed by 6 bases and 2 bases, with 14 bases remaining between them.

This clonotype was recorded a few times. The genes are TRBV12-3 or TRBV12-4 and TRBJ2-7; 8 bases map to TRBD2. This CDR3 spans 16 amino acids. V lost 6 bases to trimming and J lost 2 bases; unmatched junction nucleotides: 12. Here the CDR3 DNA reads TGTGCCAGCAGCCTACGGGTAGCGGGGTACCCCTACGAGCAGTACTTC. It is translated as CASSLRVAGYPYEQYF.

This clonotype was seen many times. The CDR3 nucleotides are TGTGCCAGCAGATGGACATCGACCGGGGGCTACACCTTC. It codes for CASRWTSTGGYTF. V is TRBV12-3 or TRBV12-4 and J is TRBJ1-2; possible D gene TRBD1, 5 bases. The CDR3 is made up of 13 amino acids. Trimming took off 6 bases at V and 8 bases at J, with 16 bases between the two ends.

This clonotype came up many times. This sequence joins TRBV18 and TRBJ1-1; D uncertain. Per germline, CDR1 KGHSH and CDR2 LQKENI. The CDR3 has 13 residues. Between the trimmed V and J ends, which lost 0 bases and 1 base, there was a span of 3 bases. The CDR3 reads CASSPPENTEAFF. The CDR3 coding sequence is TGTGCCAGCTCACCACCCGAGAACACTGAAGCTTTCTTT.

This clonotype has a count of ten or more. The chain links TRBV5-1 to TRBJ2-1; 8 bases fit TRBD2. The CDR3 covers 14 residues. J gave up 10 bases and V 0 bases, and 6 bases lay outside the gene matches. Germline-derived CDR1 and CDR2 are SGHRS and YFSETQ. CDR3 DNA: TGCGCCAGCAGCTTGGCTCGGCGGGAGGCGGAGCAGTTCTTC. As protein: CASSLARREAEQFF.

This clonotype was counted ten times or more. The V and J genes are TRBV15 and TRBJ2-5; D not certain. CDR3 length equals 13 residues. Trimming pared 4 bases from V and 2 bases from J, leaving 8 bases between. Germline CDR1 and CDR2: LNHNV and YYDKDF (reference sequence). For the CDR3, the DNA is TGTGCCACCAGCAAGACATGGCAAGAGACCCAGTACTTC. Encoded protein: CATSKTWQETQYF. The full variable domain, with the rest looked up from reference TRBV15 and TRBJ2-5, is DAMVIQNPRYQVTQFGKPVTLSCSQTLNHNVMYWYQQKSSQAPKLLFHYYDKDFNNEADTPDNFQSRRPNTSFCFLDIRSPGLGDTAMYLCATSKTWQETQYFGPGTRLLVL.

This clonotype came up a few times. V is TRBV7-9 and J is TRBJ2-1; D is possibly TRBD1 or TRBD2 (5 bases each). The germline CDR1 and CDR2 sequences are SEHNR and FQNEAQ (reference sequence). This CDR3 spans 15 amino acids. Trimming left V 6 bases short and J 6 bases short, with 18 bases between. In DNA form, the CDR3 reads TGTGCCAGCAGTTCCGGGATACAGGTAGTCAATGAGCAGTTCTTC. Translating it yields CASSSGIQVVNEQFF.

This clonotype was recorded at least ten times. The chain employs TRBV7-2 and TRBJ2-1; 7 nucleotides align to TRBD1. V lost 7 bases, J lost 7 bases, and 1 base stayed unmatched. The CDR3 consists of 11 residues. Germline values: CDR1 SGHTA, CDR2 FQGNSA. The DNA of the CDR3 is TGTGCCAGCACGACAGGGAATGAGCAGTTCTTC. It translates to CASTTGNEQFF.

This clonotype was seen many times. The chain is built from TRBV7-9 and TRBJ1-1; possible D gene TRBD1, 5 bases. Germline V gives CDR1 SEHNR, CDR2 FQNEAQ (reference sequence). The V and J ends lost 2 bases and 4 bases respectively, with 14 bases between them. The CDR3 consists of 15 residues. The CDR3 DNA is TGTGCCAGCAGCTTATATTGGGACTCGAGCACTGAAGCTTTCTTT. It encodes CASSLYWDSSTEAFF.

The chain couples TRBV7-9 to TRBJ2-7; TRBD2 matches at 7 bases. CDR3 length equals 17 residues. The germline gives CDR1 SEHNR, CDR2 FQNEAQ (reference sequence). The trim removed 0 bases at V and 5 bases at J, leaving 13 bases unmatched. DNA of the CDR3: TGTGCCAGCAGCTTAGCGGTTTCGGCGGGAGCCTCGAACGAGCAGTACTTC. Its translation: CASSLAVSAGASNEQYF.

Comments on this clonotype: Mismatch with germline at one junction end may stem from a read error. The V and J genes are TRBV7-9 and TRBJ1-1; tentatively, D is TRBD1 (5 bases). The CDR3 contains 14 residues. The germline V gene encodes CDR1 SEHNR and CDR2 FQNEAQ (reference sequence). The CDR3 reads CASRHGTANTEASF. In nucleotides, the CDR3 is TGTGCCAGCAGACACGGGACGGCGAACACTGAAGCTTCCTTT.